This TCR beta chain was found in a study of esophageal squamous cell carcinoma under preoperative chemotherapy. Study-wide background: TCR repertoires were profiled from both peripheral blood T cells and tumor-infiltrating lymphocytes.

About this clonotype: Its antigen is unidentified.

TCRdb reanalysed the PCR reads using MiXCR and keeps one entry per CDR3 protein. The table includes about 18,000 distinct CDR3 sequences, roughly 46% detected once. The sample's time point: after preoperative PTX-NDP chemotherapy. Study results and caveats: Clonal contraction, more than amplification, hit abundant clones after paclitaxel-nedaplatin.

V lost 3 bases and J 13 bases, leaving 25 bases between the germline ends. The V gene's germline CDR1 is MNHEY and CDR2 SMNVEV (reference sequence). The CDR3 contains 16 residues. The chain links TRBV27 to TRBJ2-4; D possibly uses TRBD1 or TRBD2 (6 bases each). The clonotype comes from a human donor with esophageal squamous cell carcinoma. The donor label of this sample is uncertain. Sampling took place from a patient given preoperative chemotherapy. CDR3 sequence: CASSFSLGGTTNTQYF. The CDR3 DNA reads TGTGCCAGCAGTTTCAGCTTAGGGGGGACCACAAATACGCAGTACTTC.